One T cell receptor (beta chain) is described in this entry. Its antigen is unknown. Compared with germline, one end of the junction differs, possibly owing to a read error. These data belong to a study of CD8 T cells in ankylosing spondylitis. Findings and caveats of the study: Disease-linked clones reportedly concentrated significantly in matched ankylosing spondylitis synovial fluid. Peripheral blood samples showed relatively rare disease-linked clones, and these clones were CD8+.

This CDR3 has 12 residues. CDR1 is SNHLY and CDR2 is FYNNEI in the germline V gene. TCRdb re-called the 5' RACE reads with MiXCR, one entry per CDR3 protein. In the table there are tens of thousands of distinct CDR3 sequences, 6.2% of which are singletons. V is TRBV2 and J is TRBJ2-1; D might be TRBD1 (5 bases). This TCR derives from a male donor with ankylosing spondylitis. Sequenced: synovial fluid, either unsorted or a sorted T cell fraction (not recorded which). The CDR3 spells CASRGDSGERSF. CDR3 sequence (DNA): TGTGCCAGCAGGGGTGACAGTGGGGAACGGAGCTTC.